The rows below give T cell receptor beta chains drawn from one sample of a study of blood T cell repertoires in COVID-19. The method was immunoSEQ multiplex PCR; TCRdb's version includes in-frame clones alone and lacks a portion of them. Among 70,000 to 90,000 clones listed, roughly three quarters were seen once. What was sequenced was peripheral blood. These receptors came from a human donor in a cohort sampled during active COVID-19. The CDR3 runs from the conserved cysteine through the conserved F or W. The D gene is left open where the match is weak. Where a row states a size, it is once, few, many or the class of an expanded clone; other rows omit it.

D gene	clone size	V gene	J gene	CDR3 DNA	CDR3 protein
-	-	TRBV19	TRBJ2-7	TGTGCCAGTAGTACCCCCGGACTTGACGACGAGCAGTACTTC	CASSTPGLDDEQYF
TRBD2	-	TRBV7-6	TRBJ2-3	TGTGCCAGCAGCCCGCTAGCGGGAGATTTCCATACGCAGTATTTT	CASSPLAGDFHTQYF
TRBD2	-	TRBV19	TRBJ2-2	TGTGCCAGTAGTGCGCGGACTAGCGGGGAGCCCGGGGAGCTGTTTTTT	CASSARTSGEPGELFF
-	-	TRBV30	TRBJ1-1	TGTGCCTGGAGTCTTACAGGGAGTAACACTGAAGCTTTCTTT	CAWSLTGSNTEAFF
TRBD2	once	TRBV3-1/TRBV3-2	TRBJ2-7	TGTGCCAGCAGCCAAGGTGGGACTAGGAACGAGCAGTACTTC	CASSQGGTRNEQYF
TRBD1	-	TRBV28	TRBJ1-3	TGTGCCAGCAGCCAGGGGGCGGATGGAAACACCATATATTTT	CASSQGADGNTIYF
-	-	TRBV9	TRBJ2-5	TGTGCCAGCAGCCCAACGGCGGGGACGGAGACCCAGTACTTC	CASSPTAGTETQYF
TRBD2	-	TRBV20-1	TRBJ2-7	TGCAGTGCGGCGGGGGGCTACGAGCAGTACTTC	CSAAGGYEQYF
-	-	TRBV6-1	TRBJ1-5	TGTGCCAGCAGTGAACAGGACACAAGCAATCAGCCCCAGCATTTT	CASSEQDTSNQPQHF
-	-	TRBV5-1	TRBJ2-5	TGCGCCAGCAGCCCCGGCAGGGCTTCGGAGACCCAGTACTTC	CASSPGRASETQYF
TRBD1	-	TRBV7-2	TRBJ2-1	TGTGCCAGCAGCAAGGGACAGTCCTACAATGAGCAGTTCTTC	CASSKGQSYNEQFF
TRBD1	-	TRBV24-1	TRBJ2-1	TGTGCCACCAGTGATTTCGGGACAGGGGGTTGGAATGAGCAGTTCTTC	CATSDFGTGGWNEQFF
-	-	TRBV18	TRBJ2-3	TGTGCCAGCTCCTATGAAGATACGCAGTATTTT	CASSYEDTQYF
TRBD1	-	TRBV28	TRBJ2-7	TGTGCCAGCAGTTCCCCTACAGGGGGCGACGAGCAGTACTTC	CASSSPTGGDEQYF
TRBD2	-	TRBV27	TRBJ2-4	TGTGCCAGCAGTTGGACTAGCGGGAAAAACATTCAGTACTTC	CASSWTSGKNIQYF
TRBD1	-	TRBV9	TRBJ2-1	TGTGCCAGCAGCGCAACAGGGGGGTCCTACAATGAGCAGTTCTTC	CASSATGGSYNEQFF
-	-	TRBV6-1	TRBJ2-3	TGTGCCAGCAGCCCCGTAGGCGGGGATACGCAGTATTTT	CASSPVGGDTQYF
TRBD1	once	TRBV5-1	TRBJ2-7	TGCGCCAGCAGCTTGTGGGTGGGACAGGGGGCGACCGAGCAGTACTTC	CASSLWVGQGATEQYF
TRBD1	-	TRBV5-1	TRBJ1-2	TGCGCCAGCAGCTTTGGACAGGGGGCCGACTATGGCTACACCTTC	CASSFGQGADYGYTF
-	many	TRBV4-1	TRBJ1-4	TGCGCCAGCAGCCAAGAGTTAGGGGCCAGGGCTAATGAAAAACTGTTTTTT	CASSQELGARANEKLFF
-	-	TRBV6-5	TRBJ1-4	TGTGCCAGCCGGGGGGGATCGACAACTAATGAAAAACTGTTTTTT	CASRGGSTTNEKLFF
TRBD1	-	TRBV6-5	TRBJ2-7	TGTGCCAGCAGCCCGGCGGGACAGGGATCCTACGAGCAGTACTTC	CASSPAGQGSYEQYF
TRBD2	-	TRBV28	TRBJ2-1	TGTGCCAGCAGGCCCCCTAGCGGGAAAGACAATGAGCAGTTCTTC	CASRPPSGKDNEQFF